This note documents a single TCR beta chain sequence. Time point meaning: before trial treatment. These data belong to a study of low-dose radiotherapy and immunotherapy resistance in tumors. Overall study context: The study administered intravenous cyclophosphamide at 200 mg/m2 every two weeks, one day ahead of radiation and immunotherapy.

V was cut by 5 bases and J by 3 bases, with 8 bases left in between. CDR1 and CDR2 (germline): SGHVS, FNYEAQ. The CDR3 sequence is 13 residues long. TRAV and TRBV primers primed cDNA for both TCRalpha and TCRbeta. TCRs underwent 20 PCR cycles of amplification with a constant-region primer and V-primer adapter. TCRdb passed the reads through MiXCR, listing each CDR3 protein once. The table has tens of thousands of distinct CDR3 sequences, under 9.5% seen once; the top ten hold around 0.96%. This sequence joins TRBV7-6 and TRBJ1-3; no clear D gene. Material: PBMCs, obtained before treatment. This clonotype was obtained from a male donor with prostate cancer. CDR3 loop: CASSRGGGNTIYF. The CDR3 DNA sequence: TGTGCCAGCAGCCGAGGCGGTGGAAACACCATATATTTT.